The present TCR beta chain was sequenced within a study of blood T cell repertoires in COVID-19. CDR1 and CDR2 from the germline V gene are SGHTA and FQGNSA. Trimming took 4 bases from V and 0 from J; bases not matched to a gene: 4. The CDR3 runs to 16 residues. Clones were read by immunoSEQ multiplex PCR, and TCRdb kept only the in-frame ones, dropping some. There are approximately 160,000 clones in the sample; around 82% occur only once, and roughly 1.1% lies in the top ten. The source is a man between 60 and 75 years old who had recovered from COVID-19. The chain employs TRBV7-2 and TRBJ1-5, with 9 bases fitting TRBD1. The sequenced material came from peripheral blood. For the CDR3, the DNA is TGTGCCAGCAGCTCGGACAGGGGTTATAGCAATCAGCCCCAGCATTTT. Its protein product is CASSSDRGYSNQPQHF.